Shown below are 31 T cell receptor beta chains from a single sample sequenced in a study of human T cells and chemical hapten exposure. The sample's time point: pre-sensitization, week 0. Treatment denoted: therapeutic diphenylcyclopropenone sensitization with weekly scalp DPC. TCRdb independently ran MiXCR on the RACE reads; one entry per CDR3 protein. The sample carries approximately 180,000 distinct CDR3 sequences, more than 25% recorded once. Sequences were derived from whole blood, sampled in connection with sensitization to the hapten diphenylcyclopropenone (DPC). The origin of the receptors is a woman aged 25 to 39 with alopecia areata. Some clones in this sample may be carry-over from other donors' samples.

This rearrangement joins TRBV29-1 to TRBJ1-1; unclear D gene. Germline lookup yields CDR1 SQVTM and CDR2 ANQGSEA. Trimming took off 4 bases at V and 0 bases at J, with 18 bases between the two ends. This CDR3 contains 16 residues. The chain's CDR3 is CSVVGIGHSLNTEAFF. CDR3 nucleotides: TGCAGCGTTGTAGGAATAGGGCACTCCTTGAACACTGAAGCTTTCTTT.

The chain joins TRBV28 to TRBJ2-5; 9 positions agree with TRBD1. Losses at the gene ends were 5 bases for V and 4 bases for J; bases not matched to a gene: 11. This CDR3 has 16 amino acids. From germline, CDR1 is MDHEN and CDR2 SYDVKM. The CDR3: CASSQSGQGQGETQYF. The CDR3 DNA reads as TGTGCCAGCAGTCAATCGGGACAGGGACAGGGAGAGACCCAGTACTTC.

The chain is built from TRBV4-1 and TRBJ2-3, with TRBD2 as a possible D gene (6 bases). Trimming removed 5 bases at V and 5 bases at J, with 17 bases between. In germline, CDR1 is MGHRA, CDR2 YSYEKL. This CDR3 spans 15 amino acids. Here the CDR3 DNA reads TGCGCCAGCAGCGAACGGGAGAAAGAAGTAGATACGCAGTATTTT. This gives the protein CASSEREKEVDTQYF.

A few counts support this clonotype. The V and J genes are TRBV10-3 and TRBJ1-2; 9 positions match TRBD1. This CDR3 contains 13 residues. V lost 5 bases to trimming and J lost 4 bases; unmatched junction nucleotides: 2. Germline CDR1 ENHRY, CDR2 SYGVKD. The CDR3 reads CAISTGGGYGYTF. As DNA, the CDR3 is TGTGCCATCAGTACAGGGGGCGGCTATGGCTACACCTTC.

The rearrangement joins TRBV28 to TRBJ2-1; no firm D call. Between the trimmed V and J ends, which lost 1 base and 0 bases, there was a span of 7 bases. Germline V gives CDR1 MDHEN, CDR2 SYDVKM. CDR3 length equals 15 residues. In DNA, the CDR3 is TGTGCCAGCAGTTTATTCGGCGGCTCCTACAATGAGCAGTTCTTC. It codes for CASSLFGGSYNEQFF.

This clonotype was seen a few times. This chain uses TRBV5-5 with TRBJ1-2; D remains ambiguous. The germline CDR1 and CDR2 sequences are SGHKS and YYEKEE (reference sequence). The V and J ends lost 4 bases and 5 bases respectively, with 18 bases between them. The CDR3 spans 15 residues. The CDR3 reads CASSLGGLEGYGYTF. Written as DNA, the CDR3 is TGTGCCAGCAGCCTAGGAGGGTTGGAGGGTTATGGCTACACCTTC.

This chain links TRBV4-3 with TRBJ2-3; 7 bases agree with TRBD2. J lost 11 bases, V lost 2 bases, and 7 bases had no gene match. The CDR3 extends over 13 amino acids. Per germline, CDR1 LGHNA and CDR2 YSLEER. This chain's CDR3 is CASSQNTGGKQYF. CDR3 nucleotides: TGCGCCAGCAGCCAAAACACGGGGGGAAAGCAGTATTTT.

On this clonotype: Germline and junction disagree at one end, which may indicate a read error. This sequence joins TRBV11-2 and TRBJ2-1; D call uncertain. The CDR3 sequence is 11 residues long. The germline V gene has CDR1 SGHAT and CDR2 FQNNGV. The CDR3 sequence: CASSLSAHPHF. The CDR3 DNA sequence: TGTGCCAGCAGCTTAAGTGCTCACCCCCACTTC. The whole variable domain, remainder taken from reference TRBV11-2 and TRBJ2-1, is EAGVAQSPRYKIIEKRQSVAFWCNPISGHATLYWYQQILGQGPKLLIQFQNNGVVDDSQLPKDRFSAERLKGVDSTLKIQPAKLEDSAVYLCASSLSAHPHFGPGTRLTVL.

CDR3 nucleotides: TGTGCCAGCGACCAGGGACAAGAGACCCAGTACTTC. Translating gives CASDQGQETQYF. V and J are TRBV28 and TRBJ2-5, with a weak D call TRBD1 (5 bases). The germline CDR1 and CDR2 sequences are MDHEN and SYDVKM. V was clipped by 8 bases and J by 2 bases, with 9 bases between them. The CDR3 consists of 12 residues.

This clonotype was seen only a few times. The chain is built from TRBV28 and TRBJ1-5; D is perhaps TRBD1 (6 bases). CDR1 and CDR2 from the germline V gene are MDHEN and SYDVKM. CDR3 length equals 15 residues. The germline V and J ends were trimmed by 8 bases and 5 bases, with 19 bases remaining between them. This CDR3 is CASGGGQSLHQPQHF. CDR3 sequence (DNA): TGTGCCAGCGGGGGAGGACAGAGCTTGCATCAGCCCCAGCATTTT. Together with reference TRBV28 and TRBJ1-5, the CDR3 gives the full variable domain: DVKVTQSSRYLVKRTGEKVFLECVQDMDHENMFWYRQDPGLGLRLIYFSYDVKMKEKGDIPEGYSVSREKKERFSLILESASTNQTSMYLCASGGGQSLHQPQHFGDGTRLSIL.

This clonotype was counted only a few times. Written as DNA, the CDR3 is TGTGCCAGCAGTCCAAACCACGAGCAGTACTTC. It specifies CASSPNHEQYF. The chain uses TRBV6-6 and TRBJ2-7; D unresolved. Germline CDR1 reads MNHNY; CDR2 reads SVGAGI (reference sequence). This CDR3 is built from 11 residues. Trimming took 5 bases from V and 5 from J, leaving 7 bases between them.

This chain uses TRBV9 with TRBJ1-4; the D gene is possibly TRBD1 (6 bases). The V end was cut by 4 bases, the J end by 5 bases, with 15 bases between. Germline V gene data show CDR1 as SGDLS and CDR2 as YYNGEE. This CDR3 is 15 amino acids long. Written as DNA, the CDR3 is TGTGCCAGCAGCCGAACAGGGTGGCTGAATGAAAAACTGTTTTTT. Its protein is CASSRTGWLNEKLFF.

This clonotype was recorded once. This CDR3 is CASSEMRLDRFTMNTEAFF. CDR3 sequence (DNA): TGTGCCAGCTCAGAAATGAGACTGGATCGATTCACCATGAACACTGAAGCTTTCTTT. The chain combines TRBV7-2 with TRBJ1-1, with D uncertain. The CDR3 covers 19 residues. The germline gives CDR1 SGHTA, CDR2 FQGNSA. Trimming took 8 bases from V and 0 from J, leaving 28 bases between them.

This clonotype was observed a few times. V is TRBV4-2 and J is TRBJ2-7, with a possible D match to TRBD1 (5 bases). CDR3 length: 15 residues. Trimming took off 0 bases at V and 4 bases at J, with 13 bases between the two ends. Germline values: CDR1 LGHNA, CDR2 YNFKEQ. CDR3 sequence: CASSQEQGLGYEQYF. In nucleotides, the CDR3 is TGTGCCAGCAGCCAAGAGCAGGGCCTTGGGTACGAGCAGTACTTC.

The chain combines TRBV6-6 with TRBJ2-4; the match to TRBD1 covers 10 bases. V lost 8 bases, J lost 15 bases, and 10 bases stayed unmatched. The CDR3 length is 12 residues. The germline CDR1 and CDR2 sequences are MNHNY and SVGAGI (reference sequence). CDR3 region: CASAIGTGARYF. CDR3 DNA sequence: TGTGCCAGCGCTATTGGGACAGGGGCAAGGTACTTC.

This clonotype appeared once. This chain links TRBV28 with TRBJ2-5, with a tentative D call TRBD1 (5 bases). CDR1 is MDHEN and CDR2 is SYDVKM in the germline V gene. The germline V and J ends were trimmed by 2 bases and 0 bases, with 13 bases remaining between them. CDR3 length: 16 amino acids. The CDR3 reads CASSLSQGSHQETQYF. In DNA form, the CDR3 reads TGTGCCAGCAGTTTAAGTCAGGGCAGTCACCAAGAGACCCAGTACTTC.

This clonotype was seen more than once but under ten times. The chain links TRBV7-8 to TRBJ1-5; D not resolved. This CDR3 spans 14 amino acids. The V gene's germline CDR1 is SGHVS and CDR2 FQNEAQ. V was cut by 5 bases and J by 1 base, with 9 bases left in between. Written as DNA, the CDR3 is TGTGCCAGCAGCGTCGACGGGAGCAATCAGCCCCAGCATTTT. Residues: CASSVDGSNQPQHF. Full variable domain (rest looked up from reference TRBV7-8 and TRBJ1-5): GAGVSQSPRYKVAKRGQDVALRCDPISGHVSLFWYQQALGQGPEFLTYFQNEAQLDKSGLPSDRFFAERPEGSVSTLKIQRTQQEDSAVYLCASSVDGSNQPQHFGDGTRLSIL.

The chain is built from TRBV4-3 and TRBJ2-3; D is uncertain. Looked up from germline, CDR1 is LGHNA and CDR2 is YSLEER. V shed 0 bases and J shed 1 base, with 11 bases lying between them. The length of the CDR3 is 16 residues. DNA of the CDR3: TGCGCCAGCAGCCAAGATTACAGCTCCGGCACAGATACGCAGTATTTT. Amino acid sequence: CASSQDYSSGTDTQYF.

The chain recombines TRBV27 with TRBJ1-1, with D hard to call. CDR1 and CDR2 (germline): MNHEY, SMNVEV (reference sequence). The CDR3 totals 13 residues. Between the trimmed V and J ends, which lost 6 bases and 6 bases, there was a span of 14 bases. In DNA form, the CDR3 reads TGTGCCAGCAGCCTAGGTGGCAGCTCTGAAGCTTTCTTT. As protein: CASSLGGSSEAFF.

The genes are TRBV9 and TRBJ2-2; D possibly corresponds to TRBD1 (6 bases). CDR3 size: 16 residues. Germline CDR1 SGDLS, CDR2 YYNGEE. Trimming removed 2 bases from V and 10 bases from J, with 21 bases in between. The CDR3 spells CASSVGTGTKAVELFF. CDR3 nucleotide sequence: TGTGCCAGCAGCGTGGGAACAGGGACGAAAGCCGTGGAGCTGTTTTTT.

V usage is TRBV28 and J usage is TRBJ1-6; D unresolved. Per germline, CDR1 MDHEN and CDR2 SYDVKM. The CDR3 contains 15 residues. Trimming left V 8 bases short and J 1 base short, with 12 bases between. CDR3 region: CASGRVRSYNSPLHF. For the CDR3, the DNA is TGTGCCAGCGGAAGAGTCAGATCCTATAATTCACCCCTCCACTTT.

The chain employs TRBV6-2 or TRBV6-3 and TRBJ2-7, with TRBD1 identical over 7 bases. Germline CDR1 is MNHEY and CDR2 is SVGEGT. The J segment lost 2 bases and the V segment lost 5 bases, leaving 9 bases of the junction unmatched. The CDR3 has 15 residues. The CDR3: CASSNRGSPAYEQYF. The CDR3 DNA reads TGTGCCAGCAGTAACAGGGGCTCTCCCGCCTACGAGCAGTACTTC.

This clonotype showed up just a few times. This rearrangement joins TRBV21-1 to TRBJ1-4; the DNA was not compared with TRBD1, the D call given in the table. TRBV21-1 is a pseudogene. The CDR3 is 19 amino acids. In DNA, the CDR3 is TGTGCCAGCAGCAAATACCGGGATCCGTCAAAGCGATCCCATGAAAAACTGTTTTTT. It specifies CASSKYRDPSKRSHEKLFF.

This clonotype has a handful of counts. The CDR3 nucleotides are TGTGCCAGCAGTTTAGGGGTCCTGGCGAGCGAGCAGTACTTC. Protein product: CASSLGVLASEQYF. The chain carries TRBV12-3 or TRBV12-4 and TRBJ2-7; D unclear. Between the trimmed V and J ends, which lost 1 base and 6 bases, there was a span of 13 bases. This CDR3 has 14 residues.

This clonotype occurred many times. The CDR3 nucleotides are TGCGCCAGCAGTGAGCAGGGAGCCTCCTACGAGCAGTACTTC. The encoded protein is CASSEQGASYEQYF. This chain uses TRBV10-2 with TRBJ2-7; TRBD1 or TRBD2 may be the D gene (5 bases each). CDR1 WSHSY and CDR2 SAAADI come from the germline V gene. V was clipped by 2 bases and J by 0 bases, with 8 bases between them. CDR3 length: 14 residues.

V and J are TRBV15 and TRBJ2-7, with D unresolved. Per germline, CDR1 LNHNV and CDR2 YYDKDF (reference sequence). CDR3 length: 15 amino acids. The V end was cut by 1 base, the J end by 4 bases, with 14 bases between. The CDR3 DNA follows: TGTGCCACCAGCAGAGGGGGTCCGGTGGGTTACGAGCAGTACTTC. Translation: CATSRGGPVGYEQYF.

This clonotype was seen a handful of times. This chain connects TRBV7-9 to TRBJ1-5; D unclear. This CDR3 has 16 residues. Germline assignment: CDR1 SEHNR and CDR2 FQNEAQ (reference sequence). V lost 1 base and J 5 bases, leaving 15 bases between the germline ends. CDR3 in DNA: TGTGCCAGCAGCTTAGTTGCGCCGGGAGGCTATCAGCCCCAGCATTTT. Encoded protein: CASSLVAPGGYQPQHF.

This clonotype has more than one count but fewer than ten. This chain uses TRBV4-3 with TRBJ1-4, with 9 bases aligning to TRBD1. The CDR3 spans 15 residues. Germline CDR1 and CDR2: LGHNA and YSLEER. The trim removed 0 bases at V and 7 bases at J, leaving 3 bases unmatched. CDR3 sequence: CASSQDGTGREKLFF. CDR3 DNA: TGCGCCAGCAGCCAAGACGGGACAGGGCGTGAAAAACTGTTTTTT.

The rearrangement joins TRBV6-1 to TRBJ2-6; 10 nucleotides align to TRBD2. The CDR3 covers 19 residues. Per germline, CDR1 MNHNS and CDR2 SASEGT. V lost 6 bases, J lost 3 bases, and 14 bases stayed unmatched. Written as DNA, the CDR3 is TGTGCCAGCAGAGCGGTTAGCGGGGGGAATACTCGTGGGGCCAACGTCCTGACTTTC. As protein: CASRAVSGGNTRGANVLTF.

This sequence joins TRBV6-2 or TRBV6-3 and TRBJ2-2; D is unclear. Germline-derived CDR1 and CDR2 are MNHEY and SVGEGT. The CDR3 has 13 amino acids. V lost 3 bases, J lost 7 bases, and 9 bases lay in between. CDR3 bases: TGTGCCAGCAGTTATGTGGAGTTCGGGGAGCTGTTTTTT. Residues: CASSYVEFGELFF.

The chain employs TRBV27 and TRBJ2-2; D gene ambiguous. The CDR3 has 14 amino acids. Germline CDR1 and CDR2: MNHEY and SMNVEV (reference sequence). Trimming shortened V by 2 bases and J by 6 bases, and 10 bases separated the two germline ends. The CDR3 nucleotides are TGTGCCAGCAGTTTACTAGGAAACGCCGGGGAGCTGTTTTTT. Its translation: CASSLLGNAGELFF.